This entry concerns a single T cell receptor (beta chain). What it binds is not known. V was trimmed by 4 bases and J by 10 bases, leaving 11 bases between them. The CDR3 contains 13 residues. Germline V gives CDR1 ENHRY, CDR2 SYGVKD. In the original workflow: Filtering of immunoSEQ junctional sequences could not match full-length read filtering. Repertoires were generated with immunoSEQ multiplex PCR, while TCRdb's copy carries only in-frame clones and drops some. That table furnishes V, J and clone size, whereas the DNA furnished D and trimming. The profile shows millions of clones, roughly 94% of them singletons. This entry comes from a study of shared clonotypes between healthy human individuals. In the study overall: The donor pool was made up of a couple of women and three men aged 18 to 49.

Donors were Caucasian adults residing in Nashville, Tennessee, USA. Study-wide results and limits: All-four-donor shared clonotypes had higher generation probabilities than non-shared clonotypes did.

The TCR sequence derives from a man younger than 35 in good health. The chain joins TRBV10-3 to TRBJ1-6; D is unclear. The sample was naive CD4+ T cells sorted from blood. Subset of the sample: CD45RA+ positively selected. The chain's CDR3 is CAISGGEGSPLHF. For the CDR3, the DNA is TGTGCCATCAGTGGCGGGGAGGGCTCACCCCTCCACTTT.